The T cell receptor (beta chain) described here comes from a study of blood T cell repertoires in COVID-19. Profiling relied on immunoSEQ multiplex PCR, and the TCRdb table lists in-frame clones only, not all of them. The table has about 210,000 clones, under 95% seen once. The receptor was isolated from a man aged 30 to 39 with acute or convalescent COVID-19. The sequencing input was peripheral blood.

The CDR3 loop is CASSYVSGETQYF. The CDR3 region has the DNA TGTGCCAGCAGTTACGTTTCGGGAGAGACCCAGTACTTC. This chain uses TRBV6-6 with TRBJ2-5; no clear D. V lost 2 bases and J 4 bases, leaving 8 bases between the germline ends. The germline gives CDR1 MNHNY, CDR2 SVGAGI (reference sequence). This CDR3 contains 13 residues.